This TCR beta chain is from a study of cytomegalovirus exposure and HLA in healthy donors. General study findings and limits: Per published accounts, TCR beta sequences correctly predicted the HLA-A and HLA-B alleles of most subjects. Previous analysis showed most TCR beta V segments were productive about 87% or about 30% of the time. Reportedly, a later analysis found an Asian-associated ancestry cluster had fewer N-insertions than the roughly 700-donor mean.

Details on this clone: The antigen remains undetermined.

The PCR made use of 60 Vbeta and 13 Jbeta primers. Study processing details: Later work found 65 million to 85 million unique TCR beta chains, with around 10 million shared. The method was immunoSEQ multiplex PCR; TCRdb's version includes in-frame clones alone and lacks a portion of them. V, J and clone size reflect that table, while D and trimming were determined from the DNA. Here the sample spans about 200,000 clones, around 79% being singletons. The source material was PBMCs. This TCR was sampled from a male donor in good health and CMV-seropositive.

This chain's CDR3 is CASSVARAGNTIYF. CDR3 nucleotide sequence: TGTGCCAGCAGCGTAGCCAGGGCTGGAAACACCATATATTTT. The chain uses TRBV9 and TRBJ1-3; possibly TRBD1 for D (5 bases). The germline V gene has CDR1 SGDLS and CDR2 YYNGEE. V shed 0 bases and J shed 2 bases, with 6 bases lying between them. This CDR3 contains 14 residues.